Each of the 19 T cell receptor beta chains below was sequenced from the same sample in a study of spatial heterogeneity in lung cancer. TCRdb redid the calling of the 5' RACE reads with MiXCR, one entry per CDR3 protein. The sample shows about 5,400 distinct CDR3 sequences, 34% of them seen only once. The time point here: sample taken at primary tumor resection. TCRs were sequenced from unsorted whole RNA of tumor, nontumor lung or PBMC. Sequencing used PBMCs, obtained at surgery. These receptors were taken from a female donor with early-stage non-small cell lung cancer.

As to this clonotype: This beta chain appears as a stray read in a library generated for alpha chains; its size is not informative. The rearrangement links TRBV15 to TRBJ2-2, with 10 bases that match TRBD2. Germline trimming cut 2 bases from V and 6 bases from J; bases unmatched to any gene: 9. Germline-derived CDR1 and CDR2 are LNHNV and YYDKDF (reference sequence). The CDR3 spans 17 residues. As DNA, the CDR3 is TGTGCCACCAGCAGAATTCGGACTAGCGGCAAGGCCGGGGAGCTGTTTTTT. It encodes CATSRIRTSGKAGELFF.

This clonotype was picked up a small number of times. Because the library targeted alpha chains, this beta chain is an off-target read whose size means little. The rearrangement links TRBV4-3 to TRBJ2-1; 13 nucleotides agree with TRBD2. V was clipped by 4 bases and J by 7 bases; unmatched bases: 4. Germline loops: CDR1 LGHNA, CDR2 YSLEER. CDR3 size: 15 residues. CDR3 coding DNA: TGCGCCAGCAGCCCCGTGACTAGCGGGGGGAATGAGCAGTTCTTC. It encodes CASSPVTSGGNEQFF.

In regard to this clonotype: Little can be read into the size of this beta chain, an off-target read in a library designed for alpha chains. The rearrangement links TRBV5-5 to TRBJ1-1; D not certain. The CDR3 loop spans 13 amino acids. V was clipped by 4 bases and J by 6 bases, with 13 bases between them. Looked up from germline, CDR1 is SGHKS and CDR2 is YYEKEE (reference sequence). This CDR3 reads CASSPHITSEAFF. CDR3 nucleotide sequence: TGTGCCAGCAGCCCCCACATAACCTCTGAAGCTTTCTTT.

Comment on this clonotype: The library was designed around alpha chains, so this beta chain is a stray read whose abundance carries little weight. V usage is TRBV19 and J usage is TRBJ2-2; D gene ambiguous. Germline V gives CDR1 LNHDA, CDR2 SQIVND (reference sequence). This CDR3 is 17 amino acids long. Trimming removed 4 bases from V and 1 base from J, with 16 bases in between. CDR3 nucleotide sequence: TGTGCCAGTAGTACCCCTTCCTTGCCCGGGAACACCGGGGAGCTGTTTTTT. Translated, it gives CASSTPSLPGNTGELFF.

For this clonotype: A library made for alpha chains picked up this beta chain off target, so its size means little. This chain joins TRBV28 and TRBJ2-3; D is unresolved. CDR1 is MDHEN and CDR2 is SYDVKM in the germline V gene. The CDR3 is 14 amino acids. V lost 5 bases and J 6 bases, leaving 15 bases between the germline ends. In DNA, the CDR3 is TGTGCCAGCAGTGCCCCTCTGCGTCCCGATACGCAGTATTTT. Residues: CASSAPLRPDTQYF.

This clonotype was detected a few times. This beta chain is a stray sequence in a library constructed for alpha chains; its clone size is not meaningful. This chain connects TRBV6-2 or TRBV6-3 to TRBJ2-7; 7 nucleotides match TRBD1. With V trimmed by 5 bases and J by 2 bases, 6 bases remained unmatched. CDR1 and CDR2 (germline): MNHEY, SVGEGT. There are 14 residues in the CDR3. CDR3 sequence reads: CASSRGQHPYEQYF. CDR3 nucleotides: TGTGCCAGCAGTCGGGGACAGCATCCCTACGAGCAGTACTTC.

As to this clonotype: Because the library targeted alpha chains, this beta chain is an off-target read whose size means little. J is TRBJ2-2 and V is TRBV28; TRBD1 might be the D (6 bases). In germline, CDR1 is MDHEN, CDR2 SYDVKM. Trimming removed 6 bases from V and 1 base from J, with 9 bases in between. The length of the CDR3 is 14 residues. CDR3: CASRSGQNTGELFF. Written as DNA, the CDR3 is TGTGCCAGCAGGTCGGGACAGAACACCGGGGAGCTGTTTTTT.

To note about this clonotype: This beta chain lies outside the target of a library built for alpha chains; its clone size means little. The J gene is TRBJ2-7, the V gene TRBV5-1; D not certain. CDR3 size: 15 residues. Germline CDR1 SGHRS, CDR2 YFSETQ. V shed 1 base and J shed 4 bases, with 15 bases lying between them. CDR3 sequence: CASSLTSSTEYEQYF. As DNA, the CDR3 is TGCGCCAGCAGCTTGACCTCAAGCACAGAATACGAGCAGTACTTC. The full variable domain, completed using reference TRBV5-1 and TRBJ2-7, is KAGVTQTPRYLIKTRGQQVTLSCSPISGHRSVSWYQQTPGQGLQFLFEYFSETQRNKGNFPGRFSGRQFSNSRSEMNVSTLELGDSALYLCASSLTSSTEYEQYFGPGTRLTVT.

This clonotype was picked up a small number of times. Within a library made for alpha chains, this beta chain is off target, and its count is uninformative. This chain joins TRBV10-1 and TRBJ2-1; D gene ambiguous. Deletions cut 3 bases from V and 4 bases from J, with 13 bases between. CDR3 length: 15 residues. Germline V CDR1 and CDR2: WNHNN, SYGVQD (reference sequence). The CDR3 is CASSEIQRTYNEQFF. As DNA, the CDR3 is TGCGCCAGCAGTGAAATTCAGCGAACTTACAATGAGCAGTTCTTC.

In regard to this clonotype: This beta chain was picked up by a library intended for alpha chains and is off target, so its count carries little meaning. The V gene is TRBV3-1, the J gene TRBJ2-3, with D unresolved. CDR3 length: 13 residues. The V gene's germline CDR1 is LGHDT and CDR2 YNNKEL (reference sequence). Trimming took off 2 bases at V and 2 bases at J, with 5 bases between the two ends. CDR3 bases: TGTGCCAGCAGCCAACAGCTCACAGATACGCAGTATTTT. The encoded protein is CASSQQLTDTQYF.

A remark on this clonotype: This beta chain is an unintended read in a library built for alpha chains; its size means little. The chain combines TRBV5-4 with TRBJ2-6, with 8 positions matching TRBD1. The germline V gene has CDR1 SGHNT and CDR2 YYREEE (reference sequence). The V and J ends lost 2 bases and 2 bases, in that order; junction bases with no gene match: 6. The CDR3 totals 17 residues. For the CDR3, the DNA is TGTGCCAGCAGCTTCGACAGGGGCGCAGCTGGGGCCAACGTCCTGACTTTC. Its protein is CASSFDRGAAGANVLTF.

Details on this clonotype: In a library made to pick up alpha chains, this beta chain is a stray read with a size that means little. The CDR3 DNA reads TGTGCCAGCAGCTACGGGGGGACCACAGATACGCAGTATTTT. This sequence encodes CASSYGGTTDTQYF. The V and J genes are TRBV7-6 and TRBJ2-3; 7 positions agree with TRBD2. V was pared by 4 bases and J by 2 bases, with 3 bases of the junction left unmatched. Germline V gene sequence: CDR1 SGHVS, CDR2 FNYEAQ. The length of the CDR3 is 14 residues.

About this clonotype itself: This beta chain came through as a stray read in a library set up for alpha chains, and its size says little. The J gene is TRBJ2-7, the V gene TRBV4-1; D is uncertain. The CDR3 is 12 amino acids. Per germline, CDR1 MGHRA and CDR2 YSYEKL. The V end lost 4 bases, the J end lost 5 bases, and 9 bases lay between the germline ends. In DNA form, the CDR3 reads TGCGCCAGCAGCCTCCCTGGGAACGAGCAGTACTTC. Translating gives CASSLPGNEQYF.

About this clonotype: Since the library was made to target alpha chains, this beta chain is a stray read and its abundance is not meaningful. The rearrangement joins TRBV27 to TRBJ2-7; 9 positions match TRBD1. Germline CDR1 reads MNHEY; CDR2 reads SMNVEV (reference sequence). The ends lost 6 bases at V and 6 bases at J; junction bases unmatched: 6. The CDR3 totals 13 residues. The CDR3: CASSRDRDGEQYF. The CDR3 DNA reads as TGTGCCAGCAGCCGGGACAGGGACGGCGAGCAGTACTTC.

Concerning this clonotype: This beta chain is an off-target read within a library intended for alpha chains, so its frequency means little. The genes are TRBV28 and TRBJ2-7; no definite D call. Germline CDR1 and CDR2: MDHEN and SYDVKM. Trimming took off 6 bases at V and 2 bases at J, with 11 bases between the two ends. The CDR3 is made up of 13 amino acids. The CDR3: CASSPSVAYEQYF. CDR3 DNA: TGTGCCAGCAGCCCGAGTGTGGCCTACGAGCAGTACTTC.

This clonotype appeared a few times. The size of this beta chain means little, since it is a stray read in a library made for alpha chains. CDR3 coding DNA: TGTGCCAGCAGCGTGGGGGACTCTGGGGCCAACGTCCTGACTTTC. Protein sequence: CASSVGDSGANVLTF. This rearrangement joins TRBV9 to TRBJ2-6; D is tentatively TRBD1 or TRBD2 (5 bases each). V was clipped by 2 bases and J by 0 bases, with 6 bases between them. CDR1 and CDR2 from the germline V gene are SGDLS and YYNGEE. The CDR3 has 15 amino acids.

Comment on this clonotype: The library was designed around alpha chains, so this beta chain is a stray read whose abundance carries little weight. The chain is built from TRBV7-2 and TRBJ2-1; maybe TRBD1 (6 bases). CDR3 length: 17 amino acids. V dropped 2 bases and J dropped 1 base, with 15 bases sitting between them. Germline V gene data show CDR1 as SGHTA and CDR2 as FQGNSA. The CDR3 here is CASSLRQGRRSYNEQFF. The CDR3 coding sequence is TGTGCCAGCAGCTTAAGGCAGGGGCGCAGGTCCTACAATGAGCAGTTCTTC.

Relative to its sample, this clonotype is medium-sized. Little can be read into the size of this beta chain, an off-target read in a library designed for alpha chains. This rearrangement joins TRBV5-5 to TRBJ2-1, with D tentatively TRBD1 (6 bases). Trimming removed 2 bases from V and 6 bases from J, with 18 bases in between. The CDR3 is 16 amino acids. Germline loops: CDR1 SGHKS, CDR2 YYEKEE (reference sequence). The CDR3 spells CASSLSWDTLLNEQFF. The CDR3 DNA reads TGTGCCAGCAGCTTAAGCTGGGACACCCTCCTCAATGAGCAGTTCTTC. Filled out from reference TRBV5-5 and TRBJ2-1, the complete variable domain reads DAGVTQSPTHLIKTRGQQVTLRCSPISGHKSVSWYQQVLGQGPQFIFQYYEKEERGRGNFPDRFSARQFPNYSSELNVNALLLGDSALYLCASSLSWDTLLNEQFFGPGTRLTVL.

The sample holds a few counts of this clonotype. This beta chain is an unintended read in a library built for alpha chains; its size means little. This chain uses TRBV7-2 with TRBJ2-5, with D possibly being TRBD1 (6 bases). CDR1 is SGHTA, CDR2 FQGNSA, per germline. The CDR3 runs to 13 residues. V was pared by 5 bases and J by 3 bases, with 10 bases between. CDR3: CASSPPGEETQYF. The CDR3 region has the DNA TGTGCCAGCAGCCCCCCAGGGGAAGAGACCCAGTACTTC.